This T cell receptor beta chain was sequenced for a study of CD8+CD57+ T cells in acquired aplastic anemia. The overall study: Healthy donors yielded some 11 million CD4+ cell reads on average.

TCR beta VDJ combinations and CDR3 sequences were profiled from genomic DNA. TCRdb re-called the reads through MiXCR, storing one row per CDR3 protein. The sample yields under 250,000 distinct CDR3 sequences, about 37% seen once. Germline values: CDR1 SGHKS, CDR2 YYEKEE (reference sequence). The CDR3 spans 14 residues. Trimming removed 1 base at V and 3 bases at J, with 8 bases between. This clonotype has at least ten counts. The sequenced sample was sorted CD4+, CD8+, or CD8+CD57+ T cells (not recorded which) from PBMCs. The rearrangement joins TRBV5-5 to TRBJ1-5; a weak D match, TRBD1 (5 bases). This sequence was found in a human donor in good health, serving as a control. The DNA of the CDR3 is TGTGCCAGCAGCTTGTCAGGGTCCAATCAGCCCCAGCATTTT. Its protein is CASSLSGSNQPQHF.